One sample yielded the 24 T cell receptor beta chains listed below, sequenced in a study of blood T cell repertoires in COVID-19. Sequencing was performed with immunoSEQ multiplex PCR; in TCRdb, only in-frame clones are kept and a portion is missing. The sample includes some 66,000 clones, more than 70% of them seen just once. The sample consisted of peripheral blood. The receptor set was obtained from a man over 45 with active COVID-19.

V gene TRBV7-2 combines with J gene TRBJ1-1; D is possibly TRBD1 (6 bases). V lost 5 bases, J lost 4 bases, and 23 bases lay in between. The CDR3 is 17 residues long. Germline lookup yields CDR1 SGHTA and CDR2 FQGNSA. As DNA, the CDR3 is TGTGCCAGCAGCACCCTTGGGGGGGCAATTCGGAGCACTGAAGCTTTCTTT. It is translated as CASSTLGGAIRSTEAFF. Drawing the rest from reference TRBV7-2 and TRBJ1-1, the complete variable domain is GAGVSQSPSNKVTEKGKDVELRCDPISGHTALYWYRQSLGQGLEFLIYFQGNSAPDKSGLPSDRFSAERTGGSVSTLTIQRTQQEDSAVYLCASSTLGGAIRSTEAFFGQGTRLTVV.

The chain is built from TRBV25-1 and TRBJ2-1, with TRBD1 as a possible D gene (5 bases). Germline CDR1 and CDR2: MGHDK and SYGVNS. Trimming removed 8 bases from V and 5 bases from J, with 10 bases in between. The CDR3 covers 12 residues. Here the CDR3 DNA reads TGTGCCAGCCGACAGCAGAACAATGAGCAGTTCTTC. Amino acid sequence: CASRQQNNEQFF.

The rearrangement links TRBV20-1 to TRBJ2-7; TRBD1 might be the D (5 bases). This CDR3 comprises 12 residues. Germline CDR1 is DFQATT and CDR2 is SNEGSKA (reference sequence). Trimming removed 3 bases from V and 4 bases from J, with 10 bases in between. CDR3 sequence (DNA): TGCAGTGCTAGTGTCAGGGATTACGAGCAGTACTTC. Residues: CSASVRDYEQYF.

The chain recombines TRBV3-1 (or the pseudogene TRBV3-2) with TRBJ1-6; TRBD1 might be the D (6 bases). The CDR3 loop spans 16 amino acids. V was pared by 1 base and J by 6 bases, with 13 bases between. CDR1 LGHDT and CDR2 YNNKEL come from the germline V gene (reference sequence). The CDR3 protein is CASSQAPQGSNSPLHF. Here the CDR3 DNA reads TGTGCCAGCAGCCAAGCCCCACAGGGCAGTAATTCACCCCTCCACTTT.

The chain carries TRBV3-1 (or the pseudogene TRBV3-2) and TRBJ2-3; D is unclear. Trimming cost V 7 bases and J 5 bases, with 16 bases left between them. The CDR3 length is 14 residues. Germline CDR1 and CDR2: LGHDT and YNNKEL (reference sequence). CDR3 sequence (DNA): TGTGCCAGCACCTCCGGGTTTGGGTTAGATACGCAGTATTTT. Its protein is CASTSGFGLDTQYF.

DNA for the CDR3: TGTGCCAGCAGTTTGGGGACTAGTCAGTTCTTC. It encodes CASSLGTSQFF. The genes are TRBV12-3 or TRBV12-4 and TRBJ2-1; TRBD2 matches 8 bases. The length of the CDR3 is 11 residues. V shed 3 bases, J shed 13 bases, and the junction held 2 bases outside the gene matches.

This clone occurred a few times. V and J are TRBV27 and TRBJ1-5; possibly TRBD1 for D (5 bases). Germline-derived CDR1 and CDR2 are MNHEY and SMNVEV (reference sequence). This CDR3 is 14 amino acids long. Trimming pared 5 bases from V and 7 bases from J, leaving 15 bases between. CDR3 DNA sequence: TGTGCCAGCAGTCTAAAGGGGTTCGGGCAGCCCCAGCATTTT. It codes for CASSLKGFGQPQHF.

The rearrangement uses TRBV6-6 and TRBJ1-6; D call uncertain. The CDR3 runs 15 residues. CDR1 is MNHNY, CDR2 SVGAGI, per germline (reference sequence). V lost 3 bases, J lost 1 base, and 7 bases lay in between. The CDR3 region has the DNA TGTGCCAGCAGTTATTCCCGGTCCTATAATTCACCCCTCCACTTT. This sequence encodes CASSYSRSYNSPLHF.

CDR3 loop: CASSLAGRSGTQYF. The DNA for the CDR3 is TGTGCCAGCAGCCTAGCGGGCCGATCCGGGACCCAGTACTTC. V usage is TRBV27 and J usage is TRBJ2-5, with TRBD2 identical over 8 bases. The CDR3 has 14 amino acids. The ends lost 6 bases at V and 7 bases at J; junction bases unmatched: 10. Germline V gene data show CDR1 as MNHEY and CDR2 as SMNVEV (reference sequence).

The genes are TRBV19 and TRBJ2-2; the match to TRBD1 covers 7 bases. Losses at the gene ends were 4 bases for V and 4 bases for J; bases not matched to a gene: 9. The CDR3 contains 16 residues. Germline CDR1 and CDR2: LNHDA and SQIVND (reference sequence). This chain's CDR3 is CASSTGRGLGTGELFF. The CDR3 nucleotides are TGTGCCAGTAGTACTGGCAGGGGGTTGGGCACCGGGGAGCTGTTTTTT.

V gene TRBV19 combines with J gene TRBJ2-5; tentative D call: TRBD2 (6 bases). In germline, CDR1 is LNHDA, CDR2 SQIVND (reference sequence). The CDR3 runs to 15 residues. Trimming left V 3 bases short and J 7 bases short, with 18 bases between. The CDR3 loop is CASSIGERSGATQYF. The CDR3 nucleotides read TGTGCCAGTAGTATTGGTGAGAGATCGGGAGCGACCCAGTACTTC.

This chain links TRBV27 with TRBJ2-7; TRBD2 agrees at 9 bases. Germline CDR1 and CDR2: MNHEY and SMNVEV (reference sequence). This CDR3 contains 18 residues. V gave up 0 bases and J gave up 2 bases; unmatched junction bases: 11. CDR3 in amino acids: CASSLSRRSPSGAYEQYV. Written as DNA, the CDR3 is TGTGCCAGCAGTTTATCACGGAGGTCCCCTAGCGGGGCCTACGAGCAGTACGTC.

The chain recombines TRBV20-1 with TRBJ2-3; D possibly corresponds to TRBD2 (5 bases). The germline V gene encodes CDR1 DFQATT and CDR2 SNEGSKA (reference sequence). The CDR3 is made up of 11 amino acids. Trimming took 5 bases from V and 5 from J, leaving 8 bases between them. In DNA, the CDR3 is TGCAGTGCTCCGGAGGAAGATACGCAGTATTTT. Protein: CSAPEEDTQYF.

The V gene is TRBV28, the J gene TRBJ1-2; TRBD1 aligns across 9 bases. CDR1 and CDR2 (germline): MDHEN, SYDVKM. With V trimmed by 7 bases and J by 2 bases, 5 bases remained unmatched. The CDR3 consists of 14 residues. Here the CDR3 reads CASITGGTNYGYTF. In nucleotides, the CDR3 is TGTGCCAGCATAACAGGGGGCACGAACTATGGCTACACCTTC.

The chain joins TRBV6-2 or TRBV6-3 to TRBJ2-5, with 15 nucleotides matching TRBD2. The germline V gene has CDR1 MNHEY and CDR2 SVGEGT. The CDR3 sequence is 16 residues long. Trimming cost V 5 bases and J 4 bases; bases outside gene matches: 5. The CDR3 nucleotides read TGTGCCAGCAGTAACCTGGGACTAGCGGGAGGAGAGACCCAGTACTTC. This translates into CASSNLGLAGGETQYF.

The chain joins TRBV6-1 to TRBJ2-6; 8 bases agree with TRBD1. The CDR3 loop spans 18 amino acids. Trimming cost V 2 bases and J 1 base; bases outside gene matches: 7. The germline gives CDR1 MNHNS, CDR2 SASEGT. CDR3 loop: CASSEPRTGPSGANVLTF. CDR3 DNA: TGTGCCAGCAGTGAACCCCGGACAGGGCCTTCTGGGGCCAACGTCCTGACTTTC.

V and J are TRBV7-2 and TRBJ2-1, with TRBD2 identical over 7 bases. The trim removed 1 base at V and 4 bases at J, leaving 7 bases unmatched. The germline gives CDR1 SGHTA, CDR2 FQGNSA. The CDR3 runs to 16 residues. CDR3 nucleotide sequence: TGTGCCAGCAGCTTAGATCTAGCGGCGATATACAATGAGCAGTTCTTC. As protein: CASSLDLAAIYNEQFF. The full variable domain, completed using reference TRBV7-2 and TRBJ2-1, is GAGVSQSPSNKVTEKGKDVELRCDPISGHTALYWYRQSLGQGLEFLIYFQGNSAPDKSGLPSDRFSAERTGGSVSTLTIQRTQQEDSAVYLCASSLDLAAIYNEQFFGPGTRLTVL.

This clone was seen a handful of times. CDR3 loop: CASSQPSRGRVFEKLFF. The CDR3 DNA reads TGCGCCAGCAGCCAACCTAGTAGGGGAAGGGTTTTTGAAAAACTGTTTTTT. The chain employs TRBV4-1 and TRBJ1-4, with D perhaps matching TRBD1 (5 bases). Per the germline V gene, CDR1 is MGHRA and CDR2 is YSYEKL. Trimming pared 2 bases from V and 7 bases from J, leaving 20 bases between. This CDR3 is 17 amino acids long.

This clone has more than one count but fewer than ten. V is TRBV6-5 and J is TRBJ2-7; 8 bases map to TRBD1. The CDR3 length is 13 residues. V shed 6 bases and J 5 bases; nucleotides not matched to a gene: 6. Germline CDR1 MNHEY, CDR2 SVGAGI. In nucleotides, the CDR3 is TGTGCCAGCAGCGAGACCAGGGGGCACGAGCAGTACGTC. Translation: CASSETRGHEQYV.

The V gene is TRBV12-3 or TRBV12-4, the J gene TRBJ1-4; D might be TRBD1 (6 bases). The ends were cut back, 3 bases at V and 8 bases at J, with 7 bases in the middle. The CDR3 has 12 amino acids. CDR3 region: CASSFTGEKLFF. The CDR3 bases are TGTGCCAGCAGTTTTACAGGGGAAAAACTGTTTTTT.

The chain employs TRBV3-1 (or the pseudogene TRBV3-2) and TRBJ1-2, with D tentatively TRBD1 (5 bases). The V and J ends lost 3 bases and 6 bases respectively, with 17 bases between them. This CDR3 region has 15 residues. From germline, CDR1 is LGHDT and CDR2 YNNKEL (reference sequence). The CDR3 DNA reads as TGTGCCAGCAGCCACCGGAGGGCAGGGCTGGATGGCTACACCTTC. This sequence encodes CASSHRRAGLDGYTF.

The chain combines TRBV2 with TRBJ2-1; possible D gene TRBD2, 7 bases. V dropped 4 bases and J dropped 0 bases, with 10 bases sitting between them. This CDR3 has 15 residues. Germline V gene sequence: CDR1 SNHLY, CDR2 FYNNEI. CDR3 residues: CASSAGGISYNEQFF. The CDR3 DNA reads TGTGCCAGCAGTGCGGGGGGCATCTCCTACAATGAGCAGTTCTTC.

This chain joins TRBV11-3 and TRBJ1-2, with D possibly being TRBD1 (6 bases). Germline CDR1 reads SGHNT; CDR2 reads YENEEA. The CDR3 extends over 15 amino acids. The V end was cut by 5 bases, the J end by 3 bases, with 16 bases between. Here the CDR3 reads CASSTSGGQYYGYTF. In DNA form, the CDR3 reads TGTGCCAGCAGCACTAGCGGGGGGCAGTACTATGGCTACACCTTC.

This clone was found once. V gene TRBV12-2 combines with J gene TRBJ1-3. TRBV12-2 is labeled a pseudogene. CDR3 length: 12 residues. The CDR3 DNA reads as TGTGCAAGTCGCTTAGCGCGAGACACCATATATTTT. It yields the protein CASRLARDTIYF.